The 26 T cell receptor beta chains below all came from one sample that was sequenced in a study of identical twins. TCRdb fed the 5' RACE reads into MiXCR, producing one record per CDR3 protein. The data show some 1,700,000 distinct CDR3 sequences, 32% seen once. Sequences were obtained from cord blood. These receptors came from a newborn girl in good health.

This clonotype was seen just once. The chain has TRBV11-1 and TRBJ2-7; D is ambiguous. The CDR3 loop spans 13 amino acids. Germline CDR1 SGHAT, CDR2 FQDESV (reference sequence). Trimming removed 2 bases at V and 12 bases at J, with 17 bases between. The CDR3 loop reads CASSLRAYETRYF. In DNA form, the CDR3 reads TGTGCCAGCAGCTTAAGGGCGTACGAGACCCGGTACTTC.

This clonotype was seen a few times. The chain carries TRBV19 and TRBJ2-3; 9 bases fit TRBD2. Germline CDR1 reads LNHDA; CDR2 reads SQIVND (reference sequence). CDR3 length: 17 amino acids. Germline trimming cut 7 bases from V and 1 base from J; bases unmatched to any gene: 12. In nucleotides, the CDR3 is TGTGCCAGTACCCCGAACCCGAGCGGGGGGCGCACAGATACGCAGTATTTT. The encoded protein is CASTPNPSGGRTDTQYF.

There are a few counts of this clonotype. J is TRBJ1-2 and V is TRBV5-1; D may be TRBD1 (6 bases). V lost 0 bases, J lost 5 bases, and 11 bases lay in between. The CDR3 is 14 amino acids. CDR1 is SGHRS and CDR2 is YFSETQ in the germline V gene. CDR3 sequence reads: CASSLGTEPYGYTF. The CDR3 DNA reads TGCGCCAGCAGCTTGGGGACAGAACCTTATGGCTACACCTTC.

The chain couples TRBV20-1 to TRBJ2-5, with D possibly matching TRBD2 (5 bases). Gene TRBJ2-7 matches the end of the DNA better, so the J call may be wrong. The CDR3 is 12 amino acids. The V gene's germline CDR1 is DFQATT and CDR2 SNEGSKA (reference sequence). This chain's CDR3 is CSARVVAREQYF. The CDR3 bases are TGCAGTGCTAGAGTCGTAGCGCGCGAGCAGTACTTC.

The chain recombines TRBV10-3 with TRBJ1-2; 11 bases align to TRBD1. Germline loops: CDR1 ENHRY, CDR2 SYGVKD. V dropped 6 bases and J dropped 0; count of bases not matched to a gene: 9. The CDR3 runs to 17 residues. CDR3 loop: CAISPPGTGGPNYGYTF. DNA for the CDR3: TGTGCCATCAGCCCCCCCGGGACAGGGGGACCTAACTATGGCTACACCTTC.

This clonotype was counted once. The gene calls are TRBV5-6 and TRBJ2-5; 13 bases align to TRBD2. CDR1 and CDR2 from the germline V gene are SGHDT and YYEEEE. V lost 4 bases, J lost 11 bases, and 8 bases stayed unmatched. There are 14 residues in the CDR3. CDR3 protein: CASSPGLAGAGQYF. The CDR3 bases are TGTGCCAGCAGCCCTGGACTAGCGGGGGCCGGGCAGTACTTC.

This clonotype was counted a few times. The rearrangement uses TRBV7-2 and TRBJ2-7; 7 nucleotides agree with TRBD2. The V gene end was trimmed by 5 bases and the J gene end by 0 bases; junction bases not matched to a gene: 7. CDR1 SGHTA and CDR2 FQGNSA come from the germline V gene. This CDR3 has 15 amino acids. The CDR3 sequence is CASSPGLVSSYEQYF. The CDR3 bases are TGTGCCAGCAGCCCTGGACTAGTTAGCTCCTACGAGCAGTACTTC.

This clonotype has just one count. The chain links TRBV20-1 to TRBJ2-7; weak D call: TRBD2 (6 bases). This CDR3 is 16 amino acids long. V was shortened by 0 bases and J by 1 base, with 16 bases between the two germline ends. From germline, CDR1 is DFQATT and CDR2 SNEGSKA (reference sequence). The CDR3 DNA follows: TGCAGTGCTAGAGATTCGGTAGCGGCCATGTCCTACGAGCAGTACTTC. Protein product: CSARDSVAAMSYEQYF.

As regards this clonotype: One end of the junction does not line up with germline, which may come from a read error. In DNA form, the CDR3 reads TGTGCCAGCAGCCCCCCTGACAGGGTGAACACTGAAACTTTCTTT. Its protein product is CASSPPDRVNTETFF. This chain uses TRBV6-6 with TRBJ1-1; 7 bases agree with TRBD1. Per germline, CDR1 MNHNY and CDR2 SVGAGI (reference sequence). This CDR3 is 15 amino acids long.

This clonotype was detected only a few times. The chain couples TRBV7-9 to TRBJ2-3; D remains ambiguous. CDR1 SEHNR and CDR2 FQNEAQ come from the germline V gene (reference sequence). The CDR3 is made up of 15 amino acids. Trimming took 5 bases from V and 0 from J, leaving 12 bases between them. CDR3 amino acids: CASSPGVGSTDTQYF. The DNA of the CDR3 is TGTGCCAGCAGCCCCGGCGTCGGGAGCACAGATACGCAGTATTTT.

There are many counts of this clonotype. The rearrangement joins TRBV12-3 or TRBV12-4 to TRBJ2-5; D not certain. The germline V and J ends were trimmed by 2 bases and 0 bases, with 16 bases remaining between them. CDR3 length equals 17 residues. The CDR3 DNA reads TGTGCCAGCAGTTTATCGGCGACTGTACTCTACCAAGAGACCCAGTACTTC. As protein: CASSLSATVLYQETQYF.

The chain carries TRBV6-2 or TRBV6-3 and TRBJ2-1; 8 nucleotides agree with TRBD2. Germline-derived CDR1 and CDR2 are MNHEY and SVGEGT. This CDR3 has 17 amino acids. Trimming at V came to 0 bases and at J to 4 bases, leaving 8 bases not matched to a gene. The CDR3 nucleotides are TGTGCCAGCAGTTACTCCCCTCCGGGGGGGGTGTACAATGAGCAGTTCTTC. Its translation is CASSYSPPGGVYNEQFF.

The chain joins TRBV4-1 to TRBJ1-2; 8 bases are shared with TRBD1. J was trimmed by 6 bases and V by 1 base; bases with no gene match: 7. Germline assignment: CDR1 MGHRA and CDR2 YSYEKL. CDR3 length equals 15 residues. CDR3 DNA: TGCGCCAGCAGCCAAGTGGGACAGGAGAACGATGGCTACACCTTC. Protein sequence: CASSQVGQENDGYTF.

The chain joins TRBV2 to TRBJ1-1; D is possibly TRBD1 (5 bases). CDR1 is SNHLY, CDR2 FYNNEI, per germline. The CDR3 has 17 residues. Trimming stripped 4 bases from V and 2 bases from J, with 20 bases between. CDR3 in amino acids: CASSGDRIYTLNTEAFF. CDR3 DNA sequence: TGTGCCAGCAGTGGAGACAGAATCTATACTCTAAACACTGAAGCTTTCTTT.

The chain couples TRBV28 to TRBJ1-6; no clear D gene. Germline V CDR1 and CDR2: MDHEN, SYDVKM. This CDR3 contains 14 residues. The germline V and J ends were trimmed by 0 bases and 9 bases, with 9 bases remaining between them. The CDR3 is CASSLWDGSSPLHF. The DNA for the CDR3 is TGTGCCAGCAGTTTATGGGACGGTTCTTCACCCCTCCACTTT. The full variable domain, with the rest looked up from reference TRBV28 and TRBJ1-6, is DVKVTQSSRYLVKRTGEKVFLECVQDMDHENMFWYRQDPGLGLRLIYFSYDVKMKEKGDIPEGYSVSREKKERFSLILESASTNQTSMYLCASSLWDGSSPLHFGNGTRLTVT.

CDR3 loop: CSASTGPSYGYTF. The CDR3 nucleotides are TGCAGTGCTAGCACAGGGCCTAGCTATGGCTACACCTTC. The gene calls are TRBV20-1 and TRBJ1-2, with D perhaps matching TRBD1 (6 bases). Germline lookup yields CDR1 DFQATT and CDR2 SNEGSKA (reference sequence). The CDR3 has 13 amino acids. V was cut by 3 bases and J by 4 bases, with 12 bases left in between.

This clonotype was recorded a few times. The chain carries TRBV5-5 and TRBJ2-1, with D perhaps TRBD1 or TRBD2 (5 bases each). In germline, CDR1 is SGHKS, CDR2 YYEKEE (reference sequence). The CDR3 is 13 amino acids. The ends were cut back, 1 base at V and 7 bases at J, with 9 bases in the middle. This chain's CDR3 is CASSLIEGNEQFF. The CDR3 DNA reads TGTGCCAGCAGCTTGATCGAGGGGAATGAGCAGTTCTTC.

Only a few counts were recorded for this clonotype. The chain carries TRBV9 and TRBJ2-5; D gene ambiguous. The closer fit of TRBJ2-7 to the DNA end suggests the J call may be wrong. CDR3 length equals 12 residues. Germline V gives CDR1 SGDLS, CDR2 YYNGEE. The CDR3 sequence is CASSANPDEQYF. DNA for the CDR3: TGTGCCAGCAGCGCGAATCCCGACGAGCAGTACTTC.

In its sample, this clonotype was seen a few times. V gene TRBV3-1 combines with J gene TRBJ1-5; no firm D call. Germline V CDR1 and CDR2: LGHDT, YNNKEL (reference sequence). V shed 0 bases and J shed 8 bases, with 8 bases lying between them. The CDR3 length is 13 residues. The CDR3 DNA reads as TGTGCCAGCAGCCAAGATCGGGAGGAGCCCCAGCATTTT. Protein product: CASSQDREEPQHF.

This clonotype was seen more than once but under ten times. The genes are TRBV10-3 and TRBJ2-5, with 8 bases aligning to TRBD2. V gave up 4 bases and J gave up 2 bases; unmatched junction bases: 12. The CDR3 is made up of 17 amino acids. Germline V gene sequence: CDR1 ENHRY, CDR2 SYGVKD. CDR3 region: CAISGQAGAGLQETQYF. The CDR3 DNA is TGTGCCATCAGTGGCCAAGCGGGAGCCGGCCTTCAAGAGACCCAGTACTTC.

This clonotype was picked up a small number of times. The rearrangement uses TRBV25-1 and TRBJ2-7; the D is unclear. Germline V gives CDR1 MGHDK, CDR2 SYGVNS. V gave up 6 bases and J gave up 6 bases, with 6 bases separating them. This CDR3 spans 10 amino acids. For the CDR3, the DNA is TGTGCCAGCAGGGATCTCGAGCAGTACTTC. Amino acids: CASRDLEQYF.

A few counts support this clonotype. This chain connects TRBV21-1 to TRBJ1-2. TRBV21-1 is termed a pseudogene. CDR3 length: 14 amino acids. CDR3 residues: CASSKRGGTYGYTF. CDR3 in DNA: TGTGCCAGCAGCAAACGGGGAGGGACCTATGGCTACACCTTC.

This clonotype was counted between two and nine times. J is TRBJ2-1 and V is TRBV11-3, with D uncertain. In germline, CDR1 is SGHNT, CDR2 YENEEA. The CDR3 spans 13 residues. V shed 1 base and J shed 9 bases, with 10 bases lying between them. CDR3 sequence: CASSLAPQREQFF. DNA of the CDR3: TGTGCCAGCAGCTTAGCTCCCCAGCGTGAGCAGTTCTTC. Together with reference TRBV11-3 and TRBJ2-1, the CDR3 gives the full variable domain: EAGVVQSPRYKIIEKKQPVAFWCNPISGHNTLYWYLQNLGQGPELLIRYENEEAVDDSQLPKDRFSAERLKGVDSTLKIQPAELGDSAVYLCASSLAPQREQFFGPGTRLTVL.

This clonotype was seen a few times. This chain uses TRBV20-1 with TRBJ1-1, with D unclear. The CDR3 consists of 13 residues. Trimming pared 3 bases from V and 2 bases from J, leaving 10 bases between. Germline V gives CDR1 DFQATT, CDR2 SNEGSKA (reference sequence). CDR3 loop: CSARRHTNTEAFF. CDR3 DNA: TGCAGTGCTAGGCGGCACACTAACACTGAAGCTTTCTTT.

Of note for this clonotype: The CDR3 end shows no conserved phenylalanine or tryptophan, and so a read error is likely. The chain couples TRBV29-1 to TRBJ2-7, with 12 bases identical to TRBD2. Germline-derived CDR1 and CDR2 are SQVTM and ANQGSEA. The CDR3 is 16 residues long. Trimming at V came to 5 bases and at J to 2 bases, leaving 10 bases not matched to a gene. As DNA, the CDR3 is TGCAGCGTTTTTATTCCGACTAGCGGGAGACCCTACGAGCAGTACATC. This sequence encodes CSVFIPTSGRPYEQYI.

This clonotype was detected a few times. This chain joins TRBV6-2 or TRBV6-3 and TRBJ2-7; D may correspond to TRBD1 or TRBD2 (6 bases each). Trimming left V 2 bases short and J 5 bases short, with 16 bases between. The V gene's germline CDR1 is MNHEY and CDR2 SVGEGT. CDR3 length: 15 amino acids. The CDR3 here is CASSYEGGAADEQYF. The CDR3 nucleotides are TGTGCCAGCAGTTACGAGGGGGGCGCAGCGGACGAGCAGTACTTC.